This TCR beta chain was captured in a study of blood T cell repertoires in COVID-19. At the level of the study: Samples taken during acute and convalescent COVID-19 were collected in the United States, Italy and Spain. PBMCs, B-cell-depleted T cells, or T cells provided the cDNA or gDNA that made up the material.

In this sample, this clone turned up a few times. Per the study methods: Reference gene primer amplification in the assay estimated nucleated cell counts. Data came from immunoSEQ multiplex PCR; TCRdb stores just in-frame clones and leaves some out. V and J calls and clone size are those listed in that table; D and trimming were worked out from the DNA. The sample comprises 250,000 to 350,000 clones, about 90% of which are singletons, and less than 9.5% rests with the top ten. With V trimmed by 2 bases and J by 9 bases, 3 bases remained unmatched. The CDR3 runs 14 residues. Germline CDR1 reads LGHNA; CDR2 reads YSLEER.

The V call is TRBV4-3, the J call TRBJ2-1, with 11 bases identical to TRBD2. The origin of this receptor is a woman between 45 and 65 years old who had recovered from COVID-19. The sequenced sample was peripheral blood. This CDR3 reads CASSQLLAGGEQFF. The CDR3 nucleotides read TGCGCCAGCAGCCAACTTCTAGCGGGAGGTGAGCAGTTCTTC.